The present T cell receptor beta chain was sequenced within a study of OX40 agonist ivuxolimab in advanced cancers. Profiling relied on immunoSEQ multiplex PCR, and the TCRdb table lists in-frame clones only, not all of them. The profile covers approximately 21,000 clones, with around 83% appearing a single time and roughly 26% taken by the ten largest. Autoimmune disease history or systemic immunosuppression led to patient exclusion. Details on this clone: Its antigen is undetermined.

Overall study results and limits: People who partly responded at 0.1-3.0 mg/kg had some of the least clonal expansion seen. Clonal expansion was seen in CD4+ and CD8+ blood T cells by week 6 at 0.1 to 3.0 mg/kg. In the expanded peripheral T cells, antigen specificity was never determined.

The starting material was CD4+ or CD8+ T cells sorted from blood, obtained in a trial of the OX40 agonist ivuxolimab. The source is an adult with an advanced solid tumor such as melanoma, head and neck, liver or kidney cancer.

CDR3 loop: CASSLSNTGELFF. The CDR3 nucleotides are TGTGCCAGCAGTCTATCGAACACCGGGGAGCTGTTTTTT. This chain connects TRBV6-6 to TRBJ2-2; D is undetermined. The CDR3 has 13 residues. CDR1 is MNHNY and CDR2 is SVGAGI in the germline V gene (reference sequence). The V and J ends lost 5 bases and 0 bases respectively, with 4 bases between them.